Each of the 28 T cell receptor beta chains below was sequenced from the same sample in a study of T cells of healthy individuals. TCRdb used MiXCR to reprocess the 5' RACE reads, holding one entry per CDR3 protein. The sample includes 90,000 to 100,000 distinct CDR3 sequences, roughly 18% of them seen just once. The origin of the receptors is a human donor in good health.

This clonotype was counted only a few times. This rearrangement joins TRBV2 to TRBJ2-2; TRBD1 matches 8 bases. Germline values: CDR1 SNHLY, CDR2 FYNNEI. J gave up 2 bases and V 3 bases, and 5 bases lay outside the gene matches. The CDR3 is made up of 16 amino acids. CDR3 coding DNA: TGTGCCAGCAGTGAGAACAGGGGGTATAACACCGGGGAGCTGTTTTTT. Translation: CASSENRGYNTGELFF. The full variable domain, in which reference TRBV2 and TRBJ2-2 provide the parts outside the CDR3, is EPEVTQTPSHQVTQMGQEVILRCVPISNHLYFYWYRQILGQKVEFLVSFYNNEISEKSEIFDDQFSVERPDGSNFTLKIRSTKLEDSAMYFCASSENRGYNTGELFFGEGSRLTVL.

CDR3 protein: CASSQDQGPPDTQYF. The CDR3 DNA follows: TGCGCCAGCAGCCAAGATCAGGGGCCCCCAGATACGCAGTATTTT. The rearrangement joins TRBV4-3 to TRBJ2-3; possibly TRBD1 for D (6 bases). Germline values: CDR1 LGHNA, CDR2 YSLEER. V gave up 0 bases and J gave up 4 bases, with 11 bases separating them. The CDR3 spans 15 residues.

V is TRBV3-1 and J is TRBJ2-5; 7 bases match TRBD2. Looked up from germline, CDR1 is LGHDT and CDR2 is YNNKEL (reference sequence). The J segment lost 4 bases and the V segment lost 2 bases, leaving 4 bases of the junction unmatched. The CDR3 runs 14 residues. The CDR3 sequence is CASSQLAVAETQYF. In DNA form, the CDR3 reads TGTGCCAGCAGCCAACTAGCGGTAGCAGAGACCCAGTACTTC.

In this sample, this clonotype turned up a few times. The V gene is TRBV5-1, the J gene TRBJ1-6; D is uncertain. V gave up 2 bases and J gave up 4 bases, with 10 bases separating them. This CDR3 is 15 amino acids long. Looked up from germline, CDR1 is SGHRS and CDR2 is YFSETQ. In nucleotides, the CDR3 is TGCGCCAGCAGCTTCCTGGGTCCTTATAATTCACCCCTCCACTTT. Protein: CASSFLGPYNSPLHF.

The chain couples TRBV20-1 to TRBJ1-1, with D perhaps TRBD1 (6 bases). Trimming shortened V by 0 bases and J by 3 bases, and 11 bases separated the two germline ends. This CDR3 is built from 14 residues. Germline loops: CDR1 DFQATT, CDR2 SNEGSKA (reference sequence). CDR3 coding DNA: TGCAGTGCTAGAGACGACAGGTCCTACACTGAAGCTTTCTTT. Its protein is CSARDDRSYTEAFF.

In its sample, this clonotype was seen a few times. The chain is built from TRBV28 and TRBJ2-2; 12 bases match TRBD2. In germline, CDR1 is MDHEN, CDR2 SYDVKM. J gave up 3 bases and V 4 bases, and 12 bases lay outside the gene matches. The CDR3 sequence is 19 residues long. Here the CDR3 reads CASSSLHLAGGPDTGELFF. The CDR3 bases are TGTGCCAGCAGTTCCCTTCACCTAGCGGGAGGGCCGGACACCGGGGAGCTGTTTTTT. The full variable domain, completed using reference TRBV28 and TRBJ2-2, is DVKVTQSSRYLVKRTGEKVFLECVQDMDHENMFWYRQDPGLGLRLIYFSYDVKMKEKGDIPEGYSVSREKKERFSLILESASTNQTSMYLCASSSLHLAGGPDTGELFFGEGSRLTVL.

The CDR3 is CASSYGQGGAGQPQHF. DNA of the CDR3: TGTGCCAGCAGTTACGGCCAGGGGGGGGCAGGTCAGCCCCAGCATTTT. V is TRBV6-2 or TRBV6-3 and J is TRBJ1-5; 7 bases fit TRBD1. CDR1 MNHEY and CDR2 SVGEGT come from the germline V gene. The CDR3 sequence is 16 residues long. The V segment lost 2 bases and the J segment 6 bases; nucleotides outside the gene matches: 10.

The chain recombines TRBV5-1 with TRBJ2-3; no clear D gene. V lost 4 bases to trimming and J lost 7 bases, with 13 bases between them. The CDR3 runs 13 residues. The germline V gene encodes CDR1 SGHRS and CDR2 YFSETQ. The DNA of the CDR3 is TGCGCCAGCAGCCCCCTTCTGGATAATACGCAGTATTTT. Protein product: CASSPLLDNTQYF.

J is TRBJ2-7 and V is TRBV6-2 or TRBV6-3; D is ambiguous. The CDR3 has 13 residues. CDR1 is MNHEY and CDR2 is SVGEGT in the germline V gene. Trimming pared 0 bases from V and 7 bases from J, leaving 10 bases between. The CDR3 nucleotides are TGTGCCAGCAGTTACTCGGGCCTGGGAGAGCAGTACTTC. Translating gives CASSYSGLGEQYF.

At least ten counts were recorded for this clonotype. The rearrangement links TRBV20-1 to TRBJ1-5, with 9 bases lining up with TRBD1. CDR3 length: 13 residues. J gave up 7 bases and V 6 bases, and 7 bases lay outside the gene matches. The germline CDR1 and CDR2 sequences are DFQATT and SNEGSKA (reference sequence). CDR3 DNA: TGCAGTGCCCTGGGACAGGGAGACCAGCCCCAGCATTTT. Its translation is CSALGQGDQPQHF.

The table lists this clonotype with many counts. The chain couples TRBV24-1 to TRBJ1-5; D unclear. Germline assignment: CDR1 KGHDR and CDR2 SFDVKD. This CDR3 region has 12 residues. V shed 4 bases and J shed 4 bases, with 4 bases lying between them. CDR3 residues: CATSEFNQPQHF. CDR3 bases: TGTGCCACCAGTGAGTTTAATCAGCCCCAGCATTTT.

This clonotype was counted only a few times. The rearrangement joins TRBV20-1 to TRBJ1-5; TRBD1 matches 9 bases. The CDR3 contains 17 residues. J gave up 0 bases and V 1 base, and 7 bases lay outside the gene matches. Germline values: CDR1 DFQATT, CDR2 SNEGSKA (reference sequence). CDR3 sequence: CSARGGQGPYSNQPQHF. In nucleotides, the CDR3 is TGCAGTGCTAGAGGGGGACAGGGTCCATATAGCAATCAGCCCCAGCATTTT.

The chain couples TRBV10-3 to TRBJ2-7, with no clear D. V was pared by 3 bases and J by 6 bases, with 6 bases between. CDR1 is ENHRY and CDR2 is SYGVKD in the germline V gene. The CDR3 runs 11 residues. The CDR3 spells CAISEFREQYF. CDR3 sequence (DNA): TGTGCCATCAGTGAATTTCGCGAGCAGTACTTC.

This clonotype has ten or more counts. J is TRBJ2-1 and V is TRBV29-1, with D perhaps TRBD2 (6 bases). Trimming removed 7 bases from V and 0 bases from J, with 13 bases in between. CDR1 and CDR2 (germline): SQVTM, ANQGSEA. The length of the CDR3 is 14 residues. For the CDR3, the DNA is TGCAGCGGCCGACGGGGGAGCTCCTACAATGAGCAGTTCTTC. This gives the protein CSGRRGSSYNEQFF.

This clonotype was seen ten or more times. The CDR3 loop is CASSEGITEAFF. The CDR3, as DNA: TGTGCCAGCAGCGAGGGGATCACTGAAGCTTTCTTT. This chain links TRBV7-9 with TRBJ1-1; D is possibly TRBD1 (5 bases). Germline assignment: CDR1 SEHNR and CDR2 FQNEAQ (reference sequence). This CDR3 is built from 12 residues. Trimming removed 5 bases from V and 4 bases from J, with 8 bases in between.

The chain joins TRBV20-1 to TRBJ1-1, with TRBD1 identical over 9 bases. The CDR3 covers 14 residues. V shed 3 bases and J 5 bases; nucleotides not matched to a gene: 7. Germline CDR1 DFQATT, CDR2 SNEGSKA (reference sequence). The CDR3 DNA reads TGCAGTGCTAGCCTTACAGGGGGCTGGACTGAAGCTTTCTTT. Amino acid sequence: CSASLTGGWTEAFF.

The table lists this clonotype with many counts. CDR3 nucleotides: TGTGCCAGCAGTCCTAGCGGGAGGGCCTCTATACTATACAATGAGCAGTTCTTC. It specifies CASSPSGRASILYNEQFF. This rearrangement joins TRBV28 to TRBJ2-1, with 12 bases lining up with TRBD2. V lost 5 bases to trimming and J lost 4 bases; unmatched junction nucleotides: 12. CDR3 length: 18 amino acids. Germline V gives CDR1 MDHEN, CDR2 SYDVKM.

This clonotype was seen only a few times. The CDR3 reads CASSLTIRRDTQYF. In nucleotides, the CDR3 is TGTGCCAGCAGCTTGACAATCCGGCGGGATACGCAGTATTTT. The chain links TRBV5-4 to TRBJ2-3; D is unresolved. Germline values: CDR1 SGHNT, CDR2 YYREEE (reference sequence). Trimming stripped 1 base from V and 6 bases from J, with 12 bases between. CDR3 size: 14 residues. Supplemented by reference TRBV5-4 and TRBJ2-3, the full variable domain reads ETGVTQSPTHLIKTRGQQVTLRCSSQSGHNTVSWYQQALGQGPQFIFQYYREEENGRGNFPPRFSGLQFPNYSSELNVNALELDDSALYLCASSLTIRRDTQYFGPGTRLTVL.

The rearrangement uses TRBV27 and TRBJ2-2; TRBD1 might be the D (6 bases). V was shortened by 1 base and J by 0 bases, with 15 bases between the two germline ends. The CDR3 extends over 18 amino acids. In germline, CDR1 is MNHEY, CDR2 SMNVEV (reference sequence). CDR3 nucleotides: TGTGCCAGCAGTTTATATGGGGGCGGCGCAGCGAACACCGGGGAGCTGTTTTTT. Translation gives CASSLYGGGAANTGELFF.

This clonotype came up many times. The V gene is TRBV20-1, the J gene TRBJ1-5; D perhaps matches TRBD1 (5 bases). The CDR3 consists of 13 residues. V lost 6 bases, J lost 5 bases, and 14 bases lay in between. Germline V gene sequence: CDR1 DFQATT, CDR2 SNEGSKA (reference sequence). The CDR3 coding sequence is TGCAGTGCCGGGGGGGGGAGGGATCAGCCCCAGCATTTT. Its translation is CSAGGGRDQPQHF.

This clonotype has just a few counts. The CDR3 is CASRRQETQYF. The DNA of the CDR3 is TGTGCCAGCAGGAGACAAGAGACCCAGTACTTC. The chain is built from TRBV28 and TRBJ2-5; D call uncertain. Germline assignment: CDR1 MDHEN and CDR2 SYDVKM. Deletions cut 6 bases from V and 2 bases from J, with 4 bases between. This CDR3 is 11 amino acids long. Full variable domain (missing parts from reference TRBV28 and TRBJ2-5): DVKVTQSSRYLVKRTGEKVFLECVQDMDHENMFWYRQDPGLGLRLIYFSYDVKMKEKGDIPEGYSVSREKKERFSLILESASTNQTSMYLCASRRQETQYFGPGTRLLVL.

This sequence joins TRBV28 and TRBJ1-5, with D unresolved. This CDR3 has 17 residues. The germline V gene has CDR1 MDHEN and CDR2 SYDVKM. V lost 5 bases and J lost 3, with 20 bases in between. CDR3 sequence: CASSPTPAGLNNQPQHF. The CDR3 DNA reads as TGTGCCAGCAGTCCTACCCCGGCGGGATTGAACAATCAGCCCCAGCATTTT.

Only a few counts were recorded for this clonotype. V gene TRBV21-1 combines with J gene TRBJ2-1; the D call of TRBD1 is as the table states it, not checked on the DNA. TRBV21-1 is shown as a pseudogene. The CDR3 loop spans 17 amino acids. This chain's CDR3 is CASSKVARDRGRNEQFF. The CDR3 nucleotides are TGTGCCAGCAGCAAAGTGGCCCGGGACAGGGGACGTAATGAGCAGTTCTTC.

The chain couples TRBV2 to TRBJ1-5, with 10 bases that match TRBD1. The CDR3 consists of 16 residues. Germline loops: CDR1 SNHLY, CDR2 FYNNEI. Unmatched junction bases numbered 13, after V lost 5 bases and J lost 9 bases. The CDR3 DNA sequence: TGTGCCAGCAGTACGGGACAGGGGACCTTAGGTGCGCCCCAGCATTTT. It is translated as CASSTGQGTLGAPQHF.

V and J are TRBV29-1 and TRBJ1-5; D remains ambiguous. Germline CDR1 and CDR2: SQVTM and ANQGSEA. CDR3 length: 16 amino acids. V lost 7 bases and J lost 0, with 19 bases in between. The CDR3 DNA sequence: TGCAGCGCGCGCCTCGTGGGCTCCGGTAGCAATCAGCCCCAGCATTTT. Residues: CSARLVGSGSNQPQHF.

This clonotype was seen more than once but under ten times. The chain is built from TRBV6-2 or TRBV6-3 and TRBJ2-3; D is possibly TRBD1 (6 bases). Trimming took off 6 bases at V and 4 bases at J, with 11 bases between the two ends. The CDR3 runs to 13 residues. The germline gives CDR1 MNHEY, CDR2 SVGEGT. CDR3 protein: CASRSEGADTQYF. DNA of the CDR3: TGTGCCAGCAGATCCGAGGGGGCAGATACGCAGTATTTT.

This clonotype was observed a handful of times. The chain uses TRBV12-3 or TRBV12-4 and TRBJ1-1; no clear D. Trimming removed 4 bases from V and 1 base from J, with 13 bases in between. This CDR3 spans 15 amino acids. The CDR3 reads CASSWAAGPNTEAFF. DNA for the CDR3: TGTGCCAGCAGTTGGGCGGCAGGCCCGAACACTGAAGCTTTCTTT.

J is TRBJ1-1 and V is TRBV4-2; TRBD1 is a possible D gene (5 bases). The germline V gene has CDR1 LGHNA and CDR2 YNFKEQ. The CDR3 extends over 14 amino acids. The V end lost 1 base, the J end lost 5 bases, and 11 bases lay between the germline ends. The DNA of the CDR3 is TGTGCCAGCAGCCAAGGGAGGGGAAGTACTGAAGCTTTCTTT. Translation: CASSQGRGSTEAFF.